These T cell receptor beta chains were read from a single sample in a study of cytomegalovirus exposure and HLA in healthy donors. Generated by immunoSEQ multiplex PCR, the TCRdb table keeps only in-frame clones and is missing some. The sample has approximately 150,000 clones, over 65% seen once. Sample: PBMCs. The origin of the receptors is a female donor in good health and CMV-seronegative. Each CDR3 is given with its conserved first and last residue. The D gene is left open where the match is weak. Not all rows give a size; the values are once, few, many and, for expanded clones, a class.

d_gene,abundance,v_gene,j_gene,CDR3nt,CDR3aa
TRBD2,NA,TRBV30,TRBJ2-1,TGTGCCTGGCGGGGACTAGCGGGATTCAATGAGCAGTTCTTC,CAWRGLAGFNEQFF
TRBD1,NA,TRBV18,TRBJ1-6,TGTGCCAGCTCACCGACGGCAGGGGGGAATGGTTCACCCCTCCACTTT,CASSPTAGGNGSPLHF
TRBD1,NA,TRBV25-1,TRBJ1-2,TGTGCCAGCAGTGACCCCGGGACAGGGGCCGGCTACACCTTC,CASSDPGTGAGYTF
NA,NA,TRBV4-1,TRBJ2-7,TGCGCCAGCAGCCAGCCACAGGGTAGGCACGAGCAGTACTTC,CASSQPQGRHEQYF
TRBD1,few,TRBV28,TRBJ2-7,TGTGCCAGCAGTTTAACCCCCGCCGGGACAGCGTACGAGCAGTACTTC,CASSLTPAGTAYEQYF
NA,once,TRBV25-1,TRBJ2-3,TGTGCCAGCAGTGATTTAACTAGCACAGATACGCAGTATTTT,CASSDLTSTDTQYF
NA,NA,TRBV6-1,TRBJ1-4,TGTGCCAGCAGTGTTCGTCGGGGGGCCCCAACTAATGAAAAACTGTTTTTT,CASSVRRGAPTNEKLFF
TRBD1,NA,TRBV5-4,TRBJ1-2,TGTGCCAGCAGCTCAAAGGGGACAGGGGATGGCTACACCTTC,CASSSKGTGDGYTF
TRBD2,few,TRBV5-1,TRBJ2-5,TGCGCCAGTCGACTAGCGGGAAAATCGGGGGAGACCCAGTACTTC,CASRLAGKSGETQYF
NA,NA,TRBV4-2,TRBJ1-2,TGTGCCAGCAGCCCCGAGCTATTAGCAGCTTCTAACTATGGCTACACCTTC,CASSPELLAASNYGYTF
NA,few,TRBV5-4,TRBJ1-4,TGTGCCAGCAGCTTGGGGGGGCGGACGAAAGGGGTCGAACTGTTTTTT,CASSLGGRTKGVELFF
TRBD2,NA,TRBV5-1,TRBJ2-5,TGCGCCAGCAGCTTGGGGACTAGCGGGAGGGTGGAGACCCAGTACTTC,CASSLGTSGRVETQYF
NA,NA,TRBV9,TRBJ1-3,TGTGCCAGCAGCGTAGAAGCACGTTCTGGAAACACCATATATTTT,CASSVEARSGNTIYF
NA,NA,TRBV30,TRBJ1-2,TGTGCCCGCAGTGGGGGGGGGACCCATGGCTACCCCTTC,CARSGGGTHGYPF
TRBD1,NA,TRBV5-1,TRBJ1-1,TGCGCCAGCAGCCAGACAGGGTTAGGGTTTGAAGCTTTCTTT,CASSQTGLGFEAFF
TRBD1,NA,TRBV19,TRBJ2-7,TGTGCCACCTCACAGGGGAAGGAGCAGTACTTC,CATSQGKEQYF
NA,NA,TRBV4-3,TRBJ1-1,TGCGCCAGCAGCCAATCCTTTGTGAACACTGAAGCTTTCTTT,CASSQSFVNTEAFF
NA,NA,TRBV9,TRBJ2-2,TGTGCCAGCAGCGTAGTAGGGGACACCGGGGAGCTGTTTTTT,CASSVVGDTGELFF
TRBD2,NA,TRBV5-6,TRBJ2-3,TGTGCCAGCAGCTCCGGGACTAGCGGCCTTACAGATACGCAGTATTTT,CASSSGTSGLTDTQYF
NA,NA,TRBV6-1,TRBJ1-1,TGTGCCAGCAGTTTTCTAGGGGGCACTGAAGCTTTCTTT,CASSFLGGTEAFF
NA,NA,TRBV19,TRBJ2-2,TGTGCCAGTAGTTTACTAGTGGCGAACACCGGGGAGCTGTTTTTT,CASSLLVANTGELFF
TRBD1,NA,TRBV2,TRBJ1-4,TGTGCCAGCATACAGGGGGGAAATGAAAAACTGTTTTTT,CASIQGGNEKLFF
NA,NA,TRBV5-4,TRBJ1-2,TGTGCCAGCAGCCATACTGCGGGCTATGGCTACACCTTC,CASSHTAGYGYTF
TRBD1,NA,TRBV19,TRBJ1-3,TGTGCCAGTAGTATAGGACGACAGGGTGGCGGAAACACCATATATTTT,CASSIGRQGGGNTIYF
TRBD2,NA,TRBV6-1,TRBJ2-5,TGTGCCAGCAGTGCAGGGACTAGCGGGAGTGGGGAGACCCAGTACTTC,CASSAGTSGSGETQYF
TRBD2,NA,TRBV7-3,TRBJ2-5,TGTGCCAGCAGCTCCCGGGGGGGCTCCTCAATTGCGACCCAGTACTTC,CASSSRGGSSIATQYF
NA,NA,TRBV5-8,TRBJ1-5,TGTGCCAGCAGCTTGGTTCTGGGTCGGGGAAGTCAGCCCCAGCATTTT,CASSLVLGRGSQPQHF
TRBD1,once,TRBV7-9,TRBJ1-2,TGTGCCAGCAGCCACCGGACAGGGGGCGCGGGCTACACCTTC,CASSHRTGGAGYTF
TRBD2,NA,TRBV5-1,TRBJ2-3,TGCGCCAGCAGCGGAGGGACTAGCATCACAGATACGCAGTATTTT,CASSGGTSITDTQYF
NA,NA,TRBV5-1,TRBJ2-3,TGCGCCAGCAGCTTGGCCAGGCGAGAAGAAGATACGCAGTATTTT,CASSLARREEDTQYF
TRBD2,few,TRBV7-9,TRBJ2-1,TGTGCCAGCAGCTTAAAAAGCGGGAGCTCCTACAATGAGCAGTTCTTC,CASSLKSGSSYNEQFF
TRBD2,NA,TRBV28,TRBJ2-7,TGTGCCAGCAGCCGCCCGGGACTAGCGGGAGGGACACTCTCCTACGAGCAGTACTTC,CASSRPGLAGGTLSYEQYF
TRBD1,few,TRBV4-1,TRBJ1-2,TGCGCCAGCAGCCAAGATCTATGGGCAGGGGGCTATGGCTACACCTTC,CASSQDLWAGGYGYTF
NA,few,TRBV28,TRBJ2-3,TGTGCCAGCAGTTTCGAGTTTGACAGCCGCACAGATACGCAGTATTTT,CASSFEFDSRTDTQYF
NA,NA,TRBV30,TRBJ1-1,TGTGCCTGCCAGGAGGGAGCAAAGCGGGTGAACACTGAAGCTTTCTTT,CACQEGAKRVNTEAFF
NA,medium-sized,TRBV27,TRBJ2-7,TGTGCCAGCGGTTCACCTACCGGGTACGAGCAGTACTTC,CASGSPTGYEQYF
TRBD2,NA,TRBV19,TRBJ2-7,TGTGCCAGTAGTATAACTAGCGGGGGGCCGGGGACCTACGAGCAGTACTTC,CASSITSGGPGTYEQYF
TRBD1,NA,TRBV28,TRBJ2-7,TGTGCCAGCAGCTCGGGACAGACCTACGAGCAGTACTTC,CASSSGQTYEQYF
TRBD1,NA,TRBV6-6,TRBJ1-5,TGTGCCAGCAGCATACAGGGGTCCTATGGCAATCAGCCCCAGCATTTT,CASSIQGSYGNQPQHF
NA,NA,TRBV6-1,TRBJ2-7,TGTGCCAGCAGTGAAGTTGGCGCTAGCGTCTCCTACGAGCAGTACTTC,CASSEVGASVSYEQYF
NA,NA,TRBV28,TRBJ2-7,TGTGCCAGCAGACCCTGGCTGGCCCTGAGGAAGTCCGAGCAGTACTTC,CASRPWLALRKSEQYF
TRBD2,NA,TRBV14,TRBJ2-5,TGTGCCAGCAGCCTCGGGGGGGGCTGGTCAGAGACCCAGTACTTC,CASSLGGGWSETQYF
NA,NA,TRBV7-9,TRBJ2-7,TGTGCCAGCCGGGGGAGCTCCTACGAGCAGTACTTC,CASRGSSYEQYF
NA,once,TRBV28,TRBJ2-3,TGTGCCAGCAGTTTCGCCTCCCTAGGCACAGATACGCAGTATTTT,CASSFASLGTDTQYF
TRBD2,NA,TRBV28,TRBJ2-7,TGTGCCATCGGGGAGCAGCGGGGGGGTCTACTCTACGAGCAGTACTTC,CAIGEQRGGLLYEQYF
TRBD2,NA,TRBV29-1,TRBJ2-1,TGCAGCGTTGAAGAGAGCGGGACTGAGCAGTTCTTC,CSVEESGTEQFF
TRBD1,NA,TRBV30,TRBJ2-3,TGTGCCTGGAGCTTGCGAGGGGGCGGAAAGGGTACGCAGTATTTT,CAWSLRGGGKGTQYF
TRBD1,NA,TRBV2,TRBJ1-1,TGTGCCAGCAGTGGTGGTCAGGGGGCCGACACTGAAGCTTTCTTT,CASSGGQGADTEAFF